What follows are 30 T cell receptor beta chains derived from one specimen sequenced in a study of blood T cell repertoires in COVID-19. The method was immunoSEQ multiplex PCR; TCRdb's version includes in-frame clones alone and lacks a portion of them. Among about 150,000 clones listed, 75% to 95% were seen once. Material for sequencing was peripheral blood. Receptor source: a man aged 45-60 years with acute or convalescent COVID-19.

V and J are TRBV19 and TRBJ2-5; TRBD2 agrees at 8 bases. The CDR3 is made up of 16 amino acids. CDR1 and CDR2 from the germline V gene are LNHDA and SQIVND (reference sequence). V lost 4 bases and J lost 5; bases outside the gene matches: 12. CDR3 protein: CASSKRTGTRYETQYF. The DNA of the CDR3 is TGTGCCAGTAGTAAGAGAACCGGGACTAGGTATGAGACCCAGTACTTC.

Here the CDR3 reads CASRGTGDYGYTF. In DNA, the CDR3 is TGTGCCAGCAGAGGCACAGGGGACTATGGCTACACCTTC. This chain joins TRBV27 and TRBJ1-2; 7 bases line up with TRBD1. With 6 bases clipped from V and 3 bases from J, the junction kept 4 bases outside the gene matches. Germline V lookup: CDR1 MNHEY, CDR2 SMNVEV (reference sequence). The CDR3 runs to 13 residues.

The V and J genes are TRBV5-1 and TRBJ2-5, with TRBD2 matching over 8 bases. The CDR3 spans 18 residues. V shed 0 bases, J shed 5 bases, and the junction held 15 bases outside the gene matches. The germline gives CDR1 SGHRS, CDR2 YFSETQ. The CDR3 is CASSLGLLRGGPLETQYF. DNA of the CDR3: TGCGCCAGCAGCTTGGGGCTCCTCCGGGGGGGGCCCCTGGAGACCCAGTACTTC.

The chain is built from TRBV3-1 (or the pseudogene TRBV3-2) and TRBJ2-1; TRBD2 agrees at 13 bases. Germline CDR1 LGHDT, CDR2 YNNKEL (reference sequence). This CDR3 has 16 amino acids. With 3 bases clipped from V and 3 bases from J, the junction kept 2 bases outside the gene matches. The CDR3 protein is CASSQGTSGIYNEQFF. The CDR3 nucleotides read TGTGCCAGCAGCCAGGGGACTAGCGGGATCTACAATGAGCAGTTCTTC.

The chain links TRBV6-5 to TRBJ1-2, with 9 bases aligning to TRBD1. The ends lost 6 bases at V and 6 bases at J; junction bases unmatched: 5. Per germline, CDR1 MNHEY and CDR2 SVGAGI. The CDR3 is made up of 13 amino acids. CDR3 DNA sequence: TGTGCCAGCAGCTTACAGGGGGCAGATGGCTACACCTTC. Translated: CASSLQGADGYTF.

The rearrangement links TRBV4-3 to TRBJ2-5, with 14 bases matching TRBD2. CDR1 is LGHNA, CDR2 YSLEER, per germline. There are 17 residues in the CDR3. The V and J ends lost 0 bases and 0 bases, in that order; junction bases with no gene match: 0. The CDR3 loop reads CASSQEGLAGDQETQYF. The CDR3 nucleotides are TGCGCCAGCAGCCAAGAGGGACTAGCGGGGGACCAAGAGACCCAGTACTTC.

The chain recombines TRBV14 with TRBJ2-1, with a weak D call TRBD1 (5 bases). V gave up 1 base and J gave up 8 bases, with 12 bases separating them. The germline V gene encodes CDR1 SGHDN and CDR2 FVKESK. This CDR3 is 14 amino acids long. The CDR3 region is CASSQVRARDEQFF. The DNA of the CDR3 is TGTGCCAGCAGCCAAGTCAGGGCTCGAGATGAGCAGTTCTTC. The full variable domain, rest sourced from reference TRBV14 and TRBJ2-1, is EAGVTQFPSHSVIEKGQTVTLRCDPISGHDNLYWYRRVMGKEIKFLLHFVKESKQDESGMPNNRFLAERTGGTYSTLKVQPAELEDSGVYFCASSQVRARDEQFFGPGTRLTVL.

The chain is built from TRBV5-6 and TRBJ1-6, with D perhaps matching TRBD1 (5 bases). V was trimmed by 4 bases and J by 10 bases, leaving 15 bases between them. CDR3 size: 14 residues. In germline, CDR1 is SGHDT, CDR2 YYEEEE. This CDR3 is CASSPTGAGSPLHF. DNA of the CDR3: TGTGCCAGCAGCCCGACTGGGGCGGGGTCACCCCTCCACTTT.

The V gene is TRBV20-1, the J gene TRBJ2-3; 11 nucleotides match TRBD2. After removal of 3 bases from V and 5 bases from J, the junction contained 7 bases not matched to a gene. The germline gives CDR1 DFQATT, CDR2 SNEGSKA (reference sequence). This CDR3 is 15 amino acids long. For the CDR3, the DNA is TGCAGTGCTAGTGCAACTAGCGGGAGCGGAGATACGCAGTATTTT. Translation: CSASATSGSGDTQYF.

V and J are TRBV6-6 and TRBJ2-3, with a tentative D call TRBD2 (6 bases). Germline CDR1 and CDR2: MNHNY and SVGAGI (reference sequence). V lost 5 bases, J lost 2 bases, and 23 bases lay in between. This CDR3 is built from 18 residues. The DNA for the CDR3 is TGTGCCAGCAGTCACGATCCACCGGGGGTTCTTCACACAGATACGCAGTATTTT. This encodes CASSHDPPGVLHTDTQYF.

The chain uses TRBV7-3 and TRBJ2-1; possibly TRBD2 for D (6 bases). V lost 5 bases and J lost 6, with 17 bases in between. This CDR3 has 15 amino acids. Germline loops: CDR1 SGHTA, CDR2 FQGTGA. The CDR3 coding sequence is TGTGCCAGCAGCCCCCGGGGCGGGATAGGCAATGAGCAGTTCTTC. Protein sequence: CASSPRGGIGNEQFF.

This clone was detected once. The V and J genes are TRBV28 and TRBJ1-5, with D maybe TRBD1 (5 bases). Germline CDR1 is MDHEN and CDR2 is SYDVKM. V was cut by 4 bases and J by 3 bases, with 16 bases left in between. CDR3 length: 16 residues. This CDR3 is CASSSLTDFHNQPQHF. The CDR3 DNA follows: TGTGCCAGCAGTTCCCTGACAGATTTCCACAATCAGCCCCAGCATTTT.

This clone has just one count. This chain connects TRBV3-1 (or the pseudogene TRBV3-2) to TRBJ1-5; 11 bases agree with TRBD1. The germline gives CDR1 LGHDT, CDR2 YNNKEL (reference sequence). This CDR3 is built from 14 residues. Losses at the gene ends were 4 bases for V and 9 bases for J; bases not matched to a gene: 5. CDR3 region: CASSPKGQGVPQHF. The CDR3 nucleotides read TGTGCCAGCAGCCCCAAGGGACAGGGGGTGCCCCAGCATTTT.

The J gene is TRBJ2-6, the V gene TRBV10-3, with D possibly being TRBD1 (5 bases). V was cut by 0 bases and J by 0 bases, with 12 bases left in between. Per germline, CDR1 ENHRY and CDR2 SYGVKD. The CDR3 is 18 amino acids. The DNA of the CDR3 is TGTGCCATCAGTGAGTCGAAAGGCAGGGACTCTGGGGCCAACGTCCTGACTTTC. This codes for CAISESKGRDSGANVLTF.

This chain joins TRBV5-1 and TRBJ2-7, with 8 positions matching TRBD1. The J segment lost 3 bases and the V segment lost 0 bases, leaving 2 bases of the junction unmatched. The CDR3 loop spans 14 amino acids. CDR1 SGHRS and CDR2 YFSETQ come from the germline V gene. Here the CDR3 DNA reads TGCGCCAGCAGCTTGGGGACAGGGCTCTACGAGCAGTACTTC. It codes for CASSLGTGLYEQYF.

The CDR3, as DNA: TGCGCCAGCCTCGGACTAGCGGGAGCCCCCGGGGAGCTGTTTTTT. Its translation: CASLGLAGAPGELFF. This rearrangement joins TRBV5-1 to TRBJ2-2, with 13 bases that match TRBD2. J lost 6 bases, V lost 7 bases, and 6 bases had no gene match. This CDR3 region has 15 residues. Germline CDR1 SGHRS, CDR2 YFSETQ.

The chain links TRBV10-3 to TRBJ1-5; possible D gene TRBD1, 6 bases. Germline V lookup: CDR1 ENHRY, CDR2 SYGVKD. V gave up 0 bases and J gave up 0 bases, with 12 bases separating them. The CDR3 covers 17 residues. CDR3 in DNA: TGTGCCATCAGTGAGTCGAATAGGACAGATAGCAATCAGCCCCAGCATTTT. Its translation: CAISESNRTDSNQPQHF.

The V and J genes are TRBV5-6 and TRBJ1-4; D call uncertain. The CDR3 is 14 amino acids. CDR1 and CDR2 (germline): SGHDT, YYEEEE. Trimming removed 0 bases at V and 8 bases at J, with 11 bases between. Here the CDR3 reads CASSLGRPEEKLFF. In DNA form, the CDR3 reads TGTGCCAGCAGCTTGGGGCGGCCAGAAGAAAAACTGTTTTTT.

The CDR3 sequence: CASSSRQSHQPQHF. The CDR3 DNA sequence: TGTGCCAGTAGTTCCCGTCAAAGCCATCAGCCCCAGCATTTT. The V and J genes are TRBV19 and TRBJ1-5; D is ambiguous. This CDR3 contains 14 residues. V gave up 5 bases and J gave up 5 bases, with 13 bases separating them. Germline values: CDR1 LNHDA, CDR2 SQIVND (reference sequence).

J is TRBJ1-1 and V is TRBV6-5; D is ambiguous. With 6 bases removed from V and 0 bases from J, the gap between germline ends came to 14 bases. The germline gives CDR1 MNHEY, CDR2 SVGAGI. The CDR3 is 15 residues long. CDR3 in DNA: TGTGCCAGCAGGGTTGCGGGCCAGCTGAACACTGAAGCTTTCTTT. Protein: CASRVAGQLNTEAFF.

The chain recombines TRBV11-1 with TRBJ2-1; 7 nucleotides align to TRBD1. The length of the CDR3 is 15 residues. Trimming removed 1 base from V and 9 bases from J; junction bases left unmatched: 9. Germline CDR1 reads SGHAT; CDR2 reads FQDESV (reference sequence). CDR3 loop: CASSLVTGTATEQFF. The CDR3 coding sequence is TGTGCCAGCAGCTTAGTCACCGGGACAGCTACTGAGCAGTTCTTC.

The genes are TRBV7-8 and TRBJ1-1, with D hard to call. CDR1 SGHVS and CDR2 FQNEAQ come from the germline V gene. The V gene lost 0 bases and the J gene lost 0 bases, with 17 bases spanning the gap. The CDR3 length is 18 residues. The CDR3 is CASSLAKGSRAMNTEAFF. CDR3 DNA sequence: TGTGCCAGCAGCTTAGCCAAAGGGAGTAGAGCCATGAACACTGAAGCTTTCTTT.

The V and J genes are TRBV6-2 or TRBV6-3 and TRBJ2-2; 11 bases line up with TRBD2. After removal of 5 bases from V and 1 base from J, the junction contained 9 bases not matched to a gene. Germline assignment: CDR1 MNHEY and CDR2 SVGEGT. This CDR3 has 18 residues. The CDR3 loop reads CASSATGLAVMNTGELFF. The CDR3 bases are TGTGCCAGCAGTGCCACGGGACTAGCGGTTATGAACACCGGGGAGCTGTTTTTT.

The chain has TRBV28 and TRBJ2-2; weak D call: TRBD1 (5 bases). From germline, CDR1 is MDHEN and CDR2 SYDVKM. The CDR3 contains 14 residues. The V gene lost 7 bases and the J gene lost 3 bases, with 12 bases spanning the gap. The CDR3 reads CASTWGSYTGELFF. In DNA, the CDR3 is TGTGCCAGCACCTGGGGCAGTTACACCGGGGAGCTGTTTTTT.

The gene calls are TRBV4-2 and TRBJ2-3, with TRBD2 matching over 10 bases. The CDR3 contains 15 residues. Trimming at V came to 2 bases and at J to 6 bases, leaving 5 bases not matched to a gene. Germline V gives CDR1 LGHNA, CDR2 YNFKEQ. The CDR3 protein is CASSQLAGVGDTQYF. The CDR3 region has the DNA TGTGCCAGCAGCCAACTAGCGGGAGTCGGGGATACGCAGTATTTT.

The chain carries TRBV27 and TRBJ2-7; 8 bases line up with TRBD2. Germline V lookup: CDR1 MNHEY, CDR2 SMNVEV (reference sequence). CDR3 size: 16 residues. J lost 3 bases, V lost 6 bases, and 13 bases had no gene match. For the CDR3, the DNA is TGTGCCAGCAGAAAAGCGGGAATCGGGAGGGACTACGAGCAGTACTTC. Translating gives CASRKAGIGRDYEQYF.

This clone was detected once. This chain connects TRBV5-1 to TRBJ2-5, with TRBD2 as a possible D gene (7 bases). The V end was cut by 7 bases, the J end by 4 bases, with 14 bases between. There are 13 residues in the CDR3. Germline values: CDR1 SGHRS, CDR2 YFSETQ. The DNA of the CDR3 is TGCGCCAGCGGGCGGGGGCAGGGAGAGACCCAGTACTTC. This gives the protein CASGRGQGETQYF.

The gene calls are TRBV2 and TRBJ2-3; weak D call: TRBD2 (7 bases). CDR1 is SNHLY, CDR2 FYNNEI, per germline. This CDR3 is built from 16 residues. V lost 8 bases and J lost 2, with 20 bases in between. The CDR3 protein is CASRGGAAISTDTQYF. The CDR3 coding sequence is TGTGCCAGCCGAGGGGGGGCAGCGATCTCCACAGATACGCAGTATTTT. Looking up the rest from reference TRBV2 and TRBJ2-3 gives the full variable domain: EPEVTQTPSHQVTQMGQEVILRCVPISNHLYFYWYRQILGQKVEFLVSFYNNEISEKSEIFDDQFSVERPDGSNFTLKIRSTKLEDSAMYFCASRGGAAISTDTQYFGPGTRLTVL.

The chain has TRBV27 and TRBJ1-4; possibly TRBD1 for D (6 bases). The ends were cut back, 2 bases at V and 10 bases at J, with 8 bases in the middle. CDR1 is MNHEY, CDR2 SMNVEV, per germline (reference sequence). The CDR3 spans 12 residues. DNA for the CDR3: TGTGCCAGCAGTTTACCCAGGGGAAAACTGTTTTTT. Its translation is CASSLPRGKLFF.

The rearrangement links TRBV10-3 to TRBJ2-3, with D perhaps TRBD2 (7 bases). Trimming shortened V by 7 bases and J by 1 base, and 12 bases separated the two germline ends. There are 14 residues in the CDR3. The germline V gene has CDR1 ENHRY and CDR2 SYGVKD. The CDR3 DNA reads TGTGCCATCAAAGGAGGGGGGGGCACAGATACGCAGTATTTT. This encodes CAIKGGGGTDTQYF.